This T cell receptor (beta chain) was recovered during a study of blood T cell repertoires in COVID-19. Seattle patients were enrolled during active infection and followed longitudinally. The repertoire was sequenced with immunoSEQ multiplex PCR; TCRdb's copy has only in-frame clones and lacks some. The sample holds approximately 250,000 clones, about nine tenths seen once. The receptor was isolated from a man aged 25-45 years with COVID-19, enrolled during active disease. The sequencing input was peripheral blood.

In DNA form, the CDR3 reads TGTGCCAGCAGTTACGGGGGCCGGAAGGAGCAGTTCTTC. Protein product: CASSYGGRKEQFF. The V gene is TRBV6-5, the J gene TRBJ2-1; possible D gene TRBD1, 6 bases. From germline, CDR1 is MNHEY and CDR2 SVGAGI. Trimming shortened V by 2 bases and J by 10 bases, and 12 bases separated the two germline ends. The CDR3 runs to 13 residues.